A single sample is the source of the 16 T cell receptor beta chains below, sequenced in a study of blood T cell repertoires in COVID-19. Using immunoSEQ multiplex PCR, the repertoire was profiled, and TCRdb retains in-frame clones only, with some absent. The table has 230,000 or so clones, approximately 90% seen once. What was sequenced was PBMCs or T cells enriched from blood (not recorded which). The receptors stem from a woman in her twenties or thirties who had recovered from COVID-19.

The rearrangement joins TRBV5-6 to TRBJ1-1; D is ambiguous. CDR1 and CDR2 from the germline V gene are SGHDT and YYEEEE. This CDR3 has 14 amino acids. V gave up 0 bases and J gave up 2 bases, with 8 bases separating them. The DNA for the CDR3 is TGTGCCAGCAGCTTGGGGGCGACAAACACTGAAGCTTTCTTT. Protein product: CASSLGATNTEAFF.

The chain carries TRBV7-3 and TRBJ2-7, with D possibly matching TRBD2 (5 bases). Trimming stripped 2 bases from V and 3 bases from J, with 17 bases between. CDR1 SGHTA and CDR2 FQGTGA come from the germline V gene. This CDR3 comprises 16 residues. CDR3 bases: TGTGCCAGCAGCTTATCAGTCCAGGTAGGACTCTACGAGCAGTACTTC. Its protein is CASSLSVQVGLYEQYF. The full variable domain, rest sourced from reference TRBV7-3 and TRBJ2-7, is GAGVSQTPSNKVTEKGKYVELRCDPISGHTALYWYRQSLGQGPEFLIYFQGTGAADDSGLPNDRFFAVRPEGSVSTLKIQRTERGDSAVYLCASSLSVQVGLYEQYFGPGTRLTVT.

In DNA, the CDR3 is TGCGCCAGCAGCCAAGAATACCACGGGGTGGACTATGGCTACACCTTC. This translates into CASSQEYHGVDYGYTF. V gene TRBV4-3 combines with J gene TRBJ1-2, with no clear D. The CDR3 has 16 residues. Trimming cost V 0 bases and J 3 bases, with 14 bases left between them. Germline CDR1 and CDR2: LGHNA and YSLEER.

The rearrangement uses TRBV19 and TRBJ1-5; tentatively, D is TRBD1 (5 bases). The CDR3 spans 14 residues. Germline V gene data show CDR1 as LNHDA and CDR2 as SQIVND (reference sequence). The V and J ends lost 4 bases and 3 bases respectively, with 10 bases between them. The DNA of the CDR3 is TGTGCCAGTAGTAAATACAGGAACAATCAGCCCCAGCATTTT. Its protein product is CASSKYRNNQPQHF.

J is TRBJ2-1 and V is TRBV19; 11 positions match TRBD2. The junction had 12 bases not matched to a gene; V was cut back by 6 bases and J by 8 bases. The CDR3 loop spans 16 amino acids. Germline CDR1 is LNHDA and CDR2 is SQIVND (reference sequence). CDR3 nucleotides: TGTGCCAGTAGCTTGACTAGCGGGGACCGGGAGTATGAGCAGTTCTTC. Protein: CASSLTSGDREYEQFF.

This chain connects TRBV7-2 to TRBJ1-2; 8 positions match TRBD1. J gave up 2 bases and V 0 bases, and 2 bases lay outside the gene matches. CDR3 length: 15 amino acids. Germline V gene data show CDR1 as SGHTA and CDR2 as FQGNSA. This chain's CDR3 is CASSLARDRNYGYTF. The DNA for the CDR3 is TGTGCCAGCAGCTTAGCGCGGGACAGGAACTATGGCTACACCTTC.

In DNA form, the CDR3 reads TGTGCCAGCAGCTTACCAGGGGGTAACGGCTACACCTTC. Protein: CASSLPGGNGYTF. The V gene is TRBV7-2, the J gene TRBJ1-2; 7 bases match TRBD1. Germline V gene data show CDR1 as SGHTA and CDR2 as FQGNSA. The CDR3 sequence is 13 residues long. J gave up 8 bases and V 2 bases, and 5 bases lay outside the gene matches. The full variable domain, its missing parts supplied by reference TRBV7-2 and TRBJ1-2, is GAGVSQSPSNKVTEKGKDVELRCDPISGHTALYWYRQSLGQGLEFLIYFQGNSAPDKSGLPSDRFSAERTGGSVSTLTIQRTQQEDSAVYLCASSLPGGNGYTFGSGTRLTVV.

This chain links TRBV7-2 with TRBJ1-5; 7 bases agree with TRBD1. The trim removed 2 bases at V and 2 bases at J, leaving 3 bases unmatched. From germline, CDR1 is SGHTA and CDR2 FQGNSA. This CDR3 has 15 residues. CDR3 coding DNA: TGTGCCAGCAGCTTAACCACAGGGGGCAATCAGCCCCAGCATTTT. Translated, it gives CASSLTTGGNQPQHF.

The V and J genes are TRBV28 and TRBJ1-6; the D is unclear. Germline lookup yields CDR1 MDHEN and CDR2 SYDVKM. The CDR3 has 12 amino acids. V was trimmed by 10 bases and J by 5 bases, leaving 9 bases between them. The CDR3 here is CATRRNNSPLHF. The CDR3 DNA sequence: TGTGCCACCCGGAGAAATAATTCACCCCTCCACTTT.

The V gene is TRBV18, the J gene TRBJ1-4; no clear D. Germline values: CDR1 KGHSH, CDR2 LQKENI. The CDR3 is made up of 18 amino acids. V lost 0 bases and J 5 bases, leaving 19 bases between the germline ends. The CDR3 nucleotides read TGTGCCAGCTCACCACCGCCCAAGGTGGGCAGATCCAATGAAAAACTGTTTTTT. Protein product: CASSPPPKVGRSNEKLFF.

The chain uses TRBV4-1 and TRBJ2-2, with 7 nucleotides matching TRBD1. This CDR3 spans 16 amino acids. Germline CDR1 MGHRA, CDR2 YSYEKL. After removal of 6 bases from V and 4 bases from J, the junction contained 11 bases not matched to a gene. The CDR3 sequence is CASRPPGTVLTGELFF. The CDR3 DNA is TGCGCCAGCAGACCCCCCGGGACAGTCCTCACCGGGGAGCTGTTTTTT.

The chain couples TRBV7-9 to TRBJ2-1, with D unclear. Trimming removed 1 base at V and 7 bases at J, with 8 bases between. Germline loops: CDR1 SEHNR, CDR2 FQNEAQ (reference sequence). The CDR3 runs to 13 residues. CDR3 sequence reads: CASSLVSLNEQFF. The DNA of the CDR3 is TGTGCCAGCAGCTTAGTTTCCCTTAATGAGCAGTTCTTC. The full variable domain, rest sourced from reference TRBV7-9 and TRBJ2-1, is DTGVSQNPRHKITKRGQNVTFRCDPISEHNRLYWYRQTLGQGPEFLTYFQNEAQLEKSRLLSDRFSAERPKGSFSTLEIQRTEQGDSAMYLCASSLVSLNEQFFGPGTRLTVL.

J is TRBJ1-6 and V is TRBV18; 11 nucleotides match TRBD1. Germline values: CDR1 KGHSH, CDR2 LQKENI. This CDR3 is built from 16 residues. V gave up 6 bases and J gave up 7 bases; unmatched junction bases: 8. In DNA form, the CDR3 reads TGTGCCAGCTCGCCTAGGACAGGGGGCTGGAATTCACCCCTCCACTTT. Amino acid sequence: CASSPRTGGWNSPLHF.

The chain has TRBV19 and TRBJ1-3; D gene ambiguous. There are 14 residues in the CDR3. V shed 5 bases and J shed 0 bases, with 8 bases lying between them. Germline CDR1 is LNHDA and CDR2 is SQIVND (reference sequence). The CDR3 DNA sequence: TGTGCCAGTAGTGGGCAGATCTCTGGAAACACCATATATTTT. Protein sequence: CASSGQISGNTIYF.

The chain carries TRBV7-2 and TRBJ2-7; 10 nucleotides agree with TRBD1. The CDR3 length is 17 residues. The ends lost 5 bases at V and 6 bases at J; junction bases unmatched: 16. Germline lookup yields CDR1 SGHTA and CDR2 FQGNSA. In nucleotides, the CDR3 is TGTGCCAGCAGCCTAAGCCCGGGACAGGGGAGAAATGGCGAGCAGTACTTC. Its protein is CASSLSPGQGRNGEQYF.

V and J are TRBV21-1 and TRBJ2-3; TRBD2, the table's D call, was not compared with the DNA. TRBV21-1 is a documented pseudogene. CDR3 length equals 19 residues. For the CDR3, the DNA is TGTGCCAGCAGCATTACCCCAAGGGCGAGCGGGGGAGACACAGATACGCAGTATTTT. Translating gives CASSITPRASGGDTDTQYF.